The 27 T cell receptor beta chains listed next were all sequenced from one sample in a study of T cells in Graves' hyperthyroidism and ophthalmopathy. Regions amplified from RNA transcripts were the TCR beta CDR3 regions. The HTBI primer set served for first-round RT-PCR of the TCR CDR3. TCRdb independently ran MiXCR on the multiplex PCR reads; one entry per CDR3 protein. The repertoire includes some 300,000 distinct CDR3 sequences, roughly 14% of them detected once, and approximately 8.6% sits in the top ten. Sequences were obtained from blood. The receptor source for this set is a woman younger than 45 with Graves' hyperthyroidism that later progressed to Graves' ophthalmopathy.

The sample holds a few counts of this clonotype. V is TRBV9 and J is TRBJ1-4; unclear D gene. The CDR3 runs 14 residues. Trimming left V 3 bases short and J 4 bases short, with 10 bases between. Germline CDR1 and CDR2: SGDLS and YYNGEE. The CDR3 loop reads CASSADGFNEKLFF. CDR3 bases: TGTGCCAGCAGCGCGGACGGCTTTAATGAAAAACTGTTTTTT.

At least ten counts were recorded for this clonotype. This sequence joins TRBV11-2 and TRBJ2-1, with 7 bases aligning to TRBD2. The trim removed 2 bases at V and 3 bases at J, leaving 25 bases unmatched. The CDR3 totals 22 residues. In germline, CDR1 is SGHAT, CDR2 FQNNGV. The CDR3 loop is CASSLPILTSERPKAFYNEQFF. CDR3 DNA: TGTGCCAGCAGCTTACCTATACTAACTAGCGAGAGACCCAAGGCGTTCTACAATGAGCAGTTCTTC.

In this sample, this clonotype turned up many times. The V call is TRBV18, the J call TRBJ2-1, with 9 bases aligning to TRBD2. The CDR3 runs 15 residues. Germline V gives CDR1 KGHSH, CDR2 LQKENI. The J segment lost 7 bases and the V segment lost 2 bases, leaving 6 bases of the junction unmatched. In nucleotides, the CDR3 is TGTGCCAGCTCACCAAGACTAGCGGAGAGAAATGAGCAGTTCTTC. This codes for CASSPRLAERNEQFF. Drawing the rest from reference TRBV18 and TRBJ2-1, the complete variable domain is NAGVMQNPRHLVRRRGQEARLRCSPMKGHSHVYWYRQLPEEGLKFMVYLQKENIIDESGMPKERFSAEFPKEGPSILRIQQVVRGDSAAYFCASSPRLAERNEQFFGPGTRLTVL.

This clonotype appeared many times. J is TRBJ2-7 and V is TRBV27; TRBD1 matches 7 bases. CDR1 and CDR2 from the germline V gene are MNHEY and SMNVEV (reference sequence). V trimming: 5 bases; J trimming: 2 bases; junction bases outside the gene matches: 6. CDR3 length: 14 amino acids. Here the CDR3 reads CASSPRDSAYEQYF. CDR3 coding DNA: TGTGCCAGCAGTCCTCGGGACAGTGCCTACGAGCAGTACTTC.

Many counts were recorded for this clonotype. This chain joins TRBV29-1 and TRBJ2-5; D gene uncertain. Trimming stripped 0 bases from V and 0 bases from J, with 11 bases between. The CDR3 totals 15 residues. Per the germline V gene, CDR1 is SQVTM and CDR2 is ANQGSEA. CDR3 nucleotide sequence: TGCAGCGTTGAAGATTCGGCAGCGAACCAAGAGACCCAGTACTTC. Encoded protein: CSVEDSAANQETQYF.

Only a few counts were recorded for this clonotype. V is TRBV6-2 or TRBV6-3 and J is TRBJ2-2; tentatively, D is TRBD1 or TRBD2 (5 bases each). V dropped 0 bases and J dropped 5 bases, with 10 bases sitting between them. Germline CDR1 and CDR2: MNHEY and SVGEGT. The CDR3 totals 15 residues. The CDR3 nucleotides are TGTGCCAGCAGTTACTCGAAAGGGGAGACCGGGGAGCTGTTTTTT. As protein: CASSYSKGETGELFF.

This clonotype was recorded at least ten times. The CDR3 nucleotides are TGCAGCGTTGTAAGAACGGGGAACACTGAAGCTTTCTTT. Its translation: CSVVRTGNTEAFF. This chain links TRBV29-1 with TRBJ1-1, with D hard to call. The CDR3 is 13 residues long. The V end lost 4 bases, the J end lost 1 base, and 10 bases lay between the germline ends. The germline CDR1 and CDR2 sequences are SQVTM and ANQGSEA.

There are many counts of this clonotype. The J gene is TRBJ2-1, the V gene TRBV7-9, with D perhaps matching TRBD2 (5 bases). CDR3 length: 17 amino acids. Germline CDR1 is SEHNR and CDR2 is FQNEAQ (reference sequence). The V and J ends lost 5 bases and 0 bases respectively, with 17 bases between them. CDR3: CASSTSLAPSSYNEQFF. CDR3 in DNA: TGTGCCAGCAGCACCTCCCTAGCTCCGAGCTCCTACAATGAGCAGTTCTTC. The full variable domain, its missing parts supplied by reference TRBV7-9 and TRBJ2-1, is DTGVSQNPRHKITKRGQNVTFRCDPISEHNRLYWYRQTLGQGPEFLTYFQNEAQLEKSRLLSDRFSAERPKGSFSTLEIQRTEQGDSAMYLCASSTSLAPSSYNEQFFGPGTRLTVL.

This clonotype was counted many times. The chain is built from TRBV27 and TRBJ2-5, with TRBD2 identical over 7 bases. V shed 6 bases, J shed 5 bases, and the junction held 15 bases outside the gene matches. Looked up from germline, CDR1 is MNHEY and CDR2 is SMNVEV (reference sequence). The CDR3 extends over 16 amino acids. CDR3 loop: CASSRIRAGAGETQYF. As DNA, the CDR3 is TGTGCCAGCAGCCGAATCCGGGCGGGAGCTGGTGAGACCCAGTACTTC.

This clonotype was detected ten times or more. The CDR3 DNA reads TGTGCCAGCAGCCGCGGGAGAGGGGCAGATACGCAGTATTTT. Translated: CASSRGRGADTQYF. The rearrangement links TRBV7-8 to TRBJ2-3, with TRBD2 matching 7 bases. The CDR3 has 14 amino acids. J gave up 4 bases and V 5 bases, and 6 bases lay outside the gene matches. Germline V gene data show CDR1 as SGHVS and CDR2 as FQNEAQ.

At least ten counts were recorded for this clonotype. The chain joins TRBV7-3 to TRBJ2-5, with D unresolved. Germline CDR1 SGHTA, CDR2 FQGTGA. The CDR3 contains 13 residues. Between the trimmed V and J ends, which lost 6 bases and 3 bases, there was a span of 11 bases. The CDR3: CASSFGVKETQYF. In nucleotides, the CDR3 is TGTGCCAGCAGTTTTGGGGTGAAAGAGACCCAGTACTTC.

This clonotype was counted ten times or more. The chain carries TRBV6-1 and TRBJ2-7, with a weak D call TRBD2 (6 bases). This CDR3 has 12 amino acids. V shed 5 bases and J shed 7 bases, with 12 bases lying between them. Per germline, CDR1 MNHNS and CDR2 SASEGT. CDR3 sequence reads: CASSSGLGEQYF. CDR3 DNA: TGTGCCAGCAGTTCGGGACTTGGGGAGCAGTACTTC.

Only a few counts were recorded for this clonotype. This chain joins TRBV6-5 and TRBJ2-1; 14 bases line up with TRBD2. Trimming cost V 2 bases and J 9 bases; bases outside gene matches: 12. Germline-derived CDR1 and CDR2 are MNHEY and SVGAGI. The CDR3 covers 18 residues. CDR3 protein: CASSYTSGTSGSLTEQFF. CDR3 sequence (DNA): TGTGCCAGCAGTTACACGTCCGGGACTAGCGGGAGTCTCACTGAGCAGTTCTTC.

This clonotype was picked up a small number of times. The rearrangement links TRBV4-2 to TRBJ2-1; tentative D call: TRBD1 (6 bases). This CDR3 region has 16 residues. The V end lost 0 bases, the J end lost 2 bases, and 11 bases lay between the germline ends. Germline-derived CDR1 and CDR2 are LGHNA and YNFKEQ. CDR3 DNA: TGTGCCAGCAGCCAAGACCGGGACATCACCTACAATGAGCAGTTCTTC. Translation gives CASSQDRDITYNEQFF.

Notes on this clonotype: Compared with germline, one end of the junction differs, possibly owing to a read error. This rearrangement joins TRBV12-3 or TRBV12-4 to TRBJ2-1, with a weak D call TRBD1 (6 bases). The J call may be wrong; the DNA end is better matched by TRBJ2-7. This CDR3 has 16 amino acids. This CDR3 reads CASNYFRGSSYNEQYF. The CDR3 coding sequence is TGCGCCAGCAATTACTTCAGGGGCAGCTCCTACAATGAGCAGTACTTC.

This clonotype was observed many times. The chain joins TRBV6-1 to TRBJ2-1, with 7 bases matching TRBD2. This CDR3 comprises 15 residues. CDR1 MNHNS and CDR2 SASEGT come from the germline V gene. V was pared by 7 bases and J by 5 bases, with 11 bases of the junction left unmatched. In DNA, the CDR3 is TGTGCCAGCAATACGATTGGGGCGGGAGACAATGAGCAGTTCTTC. It translates to CASNTIGAGDNEQFF.

For the CDR3, the DNA is TGTGCCAGCAGCTCGACGGGGGGAGAGAACACCGGGGAGCTGTTTTTT. It codes for CASSSTGGENTGELFF. The gene calls are TRBV13 and TRBJ2-2, with 7 bases lining up with TRBD2. Germline values: CDR1 PRHDT, CDR2 FYEKMQ (reference sequence). After removal of 4 bases from V and 1 base from J, the junction contained 6 bases not matched to a gene. CDR3 length: 16 amino acids.

This clonotype was picked up many times. The rearrangement joins TRBV20-1 to TRBJ2-7; TRBD2 aligns across 12 bases. The germline gives CDR1 DFQATT, CDR2 SNEGSKA (reference sequence). This CDR3 has 15 amino acids. The V gene end was trimmed by 5 bases and the J gene end by 7 bases; junction bases not matched to a gene: 12. In nucleotides, the CDR3 is TGCAGTGCTCGAGCATGGACTAGCGGGACGGGGGAGCAGTACTTC. Translating it yields CSARAWTSGTGEQYF.

This clonotype was seen a few times. The chain joins TRBV9 to TRBJ2-3; no clear D gene. CDR1 and CDR2 (germline): SGDLS, YYNGEE. This CDR3 is built from 14 residues. Trimming cost V 4 bases and J 6 bases, with 15 bases left between them. The CDR3 DNA reads as TGTGCCAGCAGCCCTCGTTGGTCCCCCGATACGCAGTATTTT. Protein: CASSPRWSPDTQYF.

This clonotype was detected ten times or more. The V gene is TRBV28, the J gene TRBJ2-2, with 11 bases aligning to TRBD2. The CDR3 spans 19 residues. V was pared by 3 bases and J by 4 bases, with 13 bases of the junction left unmatched. CDR1 and CDR2 (germline): MDHEN, SYDVKM. In DNA form, the CDR3 reads TGTGCCAGCAGTTTTCCACCGGGACTAGCGGTTTGGGCCACCGGGGAGCTGTTTTTT. It encodes CASSFPPGLAVWATGELFF.

Note on this clonotype: One base away lies a much larger clone, so this may be a sequencing read error. The chain combines TRBV7-2 with TRBJ2-3; possible D gene TRBD2, 5 bases. CDR1 is SGHTA, CDR2 FQGNSA, per germline. The CDR3 length is 15 residues. The CDR3 region has the DNA TGTGCCGGCAGCTCACTAGGAGGTTTCGGGGATACGCAGTATTTT. Translating it yields CAGSSLGGFGDTQYF.

Worth noting for this clonotype: A read error is possible here, since a much larger clone lies one base away. The gene calls are TRBV20-1 and TRBJ2-1; 9 bases are shared with TRBD2. Germline V gene lookup returns CDR1 DFQATT and CDR2 SNEGSKA (reference sequence). The CDR3 runs to 15 residues. The CDR3 coding sequence is TGCAGTGCTCCTCCTCTAGCGGGGAACGGGAATGAGCGGTTCTTC. Protein product: CSAPPLAGNGNERFF.

The table lists this clonotype with many counts. This chain connects TRBV18 to TRBJ2-5; possibly TRBD1 for D (7 bases). V was trimmed by 3 bases and J by 7 bases, leaving 21 bases between them. Germline V gene data show CDR1 as KGHSH and CDR2 as LQKENI. The CDR3 runs 16 residues. The CDR3 sequence is CASSPNNRQGSGTQYF. The CDR3 DNA is TGTGCCAGCTCACCCAACAACCGACAGGGTAGCGGGACCCAGTACTTC.

This clonotype was picked up many times. This chain links TRBV19 with TRBJ1-6; TRBD1 matches at 9 bases. With 5 bases clipped from V and 9 bases from J, the junction kept 8 bases outside the gene matches. CDR1 and CDR2 (germline): LNHDA, SQIVND (reference sequence). The CDR3 contains 15 residues. In DNA form, the CDR3 reads TGTGCCAGTAGTTCCCGGGACAGGGAGAGTTCACCCCTCCACTTT. This sequence encodes CASSSRDRESSPLHF.

This clonotype was found many times. J is TRBJ1-1 and V is TRBV5-1; D remains ambiguous. The CDR3 has 16 amino acids. Germline V gives CDR1 SGHRS, CDR2 YFSETQ. Trimming took 5 bases from V and 2 from J, leaving 19 bases between them. DNA of the CDR3: TGCGCCAGCAGTTACCCGGGCAGCGATGGTAACACTGAAGCTTTCTTT. Translating gives CASSYPGSDGNTEAFF.

In its sample, this clonotype was seen many times. The chain combines TRBV5-1 with TRBJ2-7; no reliable D call. Per germline, CDR1 SGHRS and CDR2 YFSETQ. The ends were cut back, 0 bases at V and 2 bases at J, with 12 bases in the middle. The CDR3 sequence is 15 residues long. In DNA, the CDR3 is TGCGCCAGCAGCTTGGTAGTGGAGACCCCCTACGAGCAGTACTTC. Protein product: CASSLVVETPYEQYF. The full variable domain, completed using reference TRBV5-1 and TRBJ2-7, is KAGVTQTPRYLIKTRGQQVTLSCSPISGHRSVSWYQQTPGQGLQFLFEYFSETQRNKGNFPGRFSGRQFSNSRSEMNVSTLELGDSALYLCASSLVVETPYEQYFGPGTRLTVT.

This clonotype was seen ten or more times. The genes are TRBV5-6 and TRBJ2-2; perhaps TRBD1 as D (6 bases). The CDR3 runs 14 residues. V lost 1 base and J 7 bases, leaving 11 bases between the germline ends. Germline V gives CDR1 SGHDT, CDR2 YYEEEE. In nucleotides, the CDR3 is TGTGCCAGCAGCTTGACAGGGCATGACGGGGAGCTGTTTTTT. Translation gives CASSLTGHDGELFF. Full variable domain (missing parts from reference TRBV5-6 and TRBJ2-2): DAGVTQSPTHLIKTRGQQVTLRCSPKSGHDTVSWYQQALGQGPQFIFQYYEEEERQRGNFPDRFSGHQFPNYSSELNVNALLLGDSALYLCASSLTGHDGELFFGEGSRLTVL.